What follows are 2 T cell receptor beta chains derived from one specimen sequenced in a study of beta chain features in type 1 diabetes. Whole-study results and caveats: All four CD4+ subsets from Type 1 diabetes patients carried moderately but significantly shorter TCRB CDR3s.

What these receptors recognize is not known. What was sequenced were expressed TCRB transcripts, since all of the isolated RNA had been reverse transcribed. Sequencing used immunoSEQ multiplex PCR; TCRdb keeps in-frame clones, though not all of them. Here the sample spans some 250,000 clones, about 14% being singletons. The sample comprised naive CD4+ T cells from blood. Receptors originate from a man younger than 45 with type 1 diabetes.

V is TRBV27 and J is TRBJ2-5; D unresolved. This CDR3 has 16 amino acids. Per germline, CDR1 MNHEY and CDR2 SMNVEV (reference sequence). Trimming shortened V by 3 bases and J by 1 base, and 15 bases separated the two germline ends. The chain's CDR3 is CASSFSPRIGQETQYF. The CDR3 DNA reads TGTGCCAGCAGTTTCTCCCCCAGGATCGGCCAAGAGACCCAGTACTTC.

This clone was counted only a few times. The genes are TRBV7-9 and TRBJ1-6, with D tentatively TRBD1 (5 bases). The CDR3 length is 14 residues. V was pared by 3 bases and J by 10 bases, with 13 bases between. From germline, CDR1 is SEHNR and CDR2 FQNEAQ (reference sequence). In nucleotides, the CDR3 is TGTGCCAGCAGCTTCGACAGCCGTCCGTCACCCCTCCACTTT. Its protein is CASSFDSRPSPLHF.